Below are 10 T cell receptor beta chains sequenced from a single sample in a study of cytotoxic CD8 clonotypes in ibrutinib-treated CLL (dated by TCRdb to the early 2020s). This specimen's time point label, interpreted: 12 to 13 months on ibrutinib. The library was generated by the immunoSEQ multiplex PCR assay. TCRdb limited this immuneACCESS table to in-frame rearrangements with V and J called. A share of clones is missing; checked studies link under half to unresolved V genes, and the rest is unexplained. Across this sample there are 49,000 or so clones, with around half seen only once. About 33% of the sample is in the top ten clones. Sequencing was performed on PBMCs, taken after 12 months of ibrutinib treatment. The receptor set was obtained from a human donor with chronic lymphocytic leukemia.

This clone was detected only a few times. The chain is built from TRBV27 and TRBJ2-7, with no clear D. V was shortened by 0 bases and J by 0 bases, with 9 bases between the two germline ends. Germline V lookup: CDR1 MNHEY, CDR2 SMNVEV (reference sequence). This CDR3 has 15 residues. For the CDR3, the DNA is TGTGCCAGCAGTTTATCTCCGGATAGCTCCTACGAGCAGTACTTC. Translating it yields CASSLSPDSSYEQYF.

The chain combines TRBV7-2 with TRBJ2-5, with 7 bases matching TRBD2. This CDR3 is built from 17 residues. The germline V gene has CDR1 SGHTA and CDR2 FQGNSA. V dropped 1 base and J dropped 2; count of bases not matched to a gene: 10. CDR3 sequence: CASSLGTNGRKQETQYF. The CDR3 bases are TGTGCCAGCAGCTTAGGTACGAACGGGAGGAAGCAAGAGACCCAGTACTTC.

The chain carries TRBV28 and TRBJ1-2, with D possibly being TRBD1 (5 bases). Trimming removed 7 bases at V and 5 bases at J, with 17 bases between. The CDR3 contains 14 residues. In germline, CDR1 is MDHEN, CDR2 SYDVKM. DNA for the CDR3: TGTGCCAGCACCTGGGGGGGGAAGGGTTATGGCTACACCTTC. This translates into CASTWGGKGYGYTF.

The chain joins TRBV9 to TRBJ2-7; 8 bases map to TRBD1. Germline lookup yields CDR1 SGDLS and CDR2 YYNGEE. CDR3 length equals 14 residues. With 0 bases clipped from V and 5 bases from J, the junction kept 4 bases outside the gene matches. The CDR3 bases are TGTGCCAGCAGCGTAGAGCCAGGGGGCAACGAGCAGTACTTC. The encoded protein is CASSVEPGGNEQYF.

This chain connects TRBV4-2 to TRBJ2-2; D gene ambiguous. With 3 bases removed from V and 4 bases from J, the gap between germline ends came to 9 bases. This CDR3 comprises 14 residues. Per the germline V gene, CDR1 is LGHNA and CDR2 is YNFKEQ. CDR3 amino acids: CASSHGVFTGELFF. CDR3 in DNA: TGTGCCAGCAGCCATGGGGTCTTCACCGGGGAGCTGTTTTTT.

This chain connects TRBV2 to TRBJ2-2, with 10 bases that match TRBD1. The CDR3 has 15 residues. Per germline, CDR1 SNHLY and CDR2 FYNNEI. V lost 5 bases and J lost 5; bases outside the gene matches: 5. The CDR3 reads CASSLGDRGTGELFF. The CDR3 DNA follows: TGTGCCAGCAGTCTGGGGGACAGGGGTACCGGGGAGCTGTTTTTT.

Ten or more counts support this clone. V is TRBV4-1 and J is TRBJ2-6; 7 nucleotides agree with TRBD1. V lost 0 bases, J lost 4 bases, and 3 bases stayed unmatched. CDR1 is MGHRA, CDR2 YSYEKL, per germline. The CDR3 has 16 residues. CDR3 bases: TGCGCCAGCAGCCAAGAGACAGGGAGCGGGGCCAACGTCCTGACTTTC. Residues: CASSQETGSGANVLTF.

With respect to this clone: At one end, the junction sequence differs from germline, possibly due to a read error. V and J are TRBV5-3 and TRBJ2-1, with 12 bases identical to TRBD2. TRBV5-3 has ORF status, its function being uncertain. The CDR3 is made up of 15 amino acids. CDR3 nucleotide sequence: TGTGCCAGCAGCTCACTAGCGGGAGGATACAATGAGCAGTTCTTC. Translation gives CASSSLAGGYNEQFF.

The chain couples TRBV28 to TRBJ1-2; a possible D gene is TRBD1 (6 bases). The CDR3 contains 13 residues. Germline assignment: CDR1 MDHEN and CDR2 SYDVKM. V was cut by 10 bases and J by 4 bases, with 16 bases left in between. The CDR3 region is CATTLGTPYGYTF. CDR3 in DNA: TGTGCCACCACCCTAGGGACACCCTATGGCTACACCTTC.

This chain connects TRBV14 to TRBJ2-3; D gene uncertain. V gave up 4 bases and J gave up 1 base, with 15 bases separating them. Germline loops: CDR1 SGHDN, CDR2 FVKESK. CDR3 length: 16 residues. CDR3 DNA: TGTGCCAGCAGCCGGATACAGTTCCCGGGCACAGATACGCAGTATTTT. Protein product: CASSRIQFPGTDTQYF.